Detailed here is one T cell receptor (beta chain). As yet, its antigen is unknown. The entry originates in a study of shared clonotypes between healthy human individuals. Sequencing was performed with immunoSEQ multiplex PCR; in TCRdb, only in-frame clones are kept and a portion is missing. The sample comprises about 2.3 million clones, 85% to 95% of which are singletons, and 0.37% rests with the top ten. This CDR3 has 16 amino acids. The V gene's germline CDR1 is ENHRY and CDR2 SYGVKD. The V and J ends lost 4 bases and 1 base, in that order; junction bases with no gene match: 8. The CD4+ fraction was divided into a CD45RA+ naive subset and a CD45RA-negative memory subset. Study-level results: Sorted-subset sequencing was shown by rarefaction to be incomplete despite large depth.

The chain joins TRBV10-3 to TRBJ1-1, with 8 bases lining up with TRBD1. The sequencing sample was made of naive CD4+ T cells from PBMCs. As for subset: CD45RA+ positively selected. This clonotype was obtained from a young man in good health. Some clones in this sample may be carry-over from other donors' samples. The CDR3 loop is CAISVPPGQGNTEAFF. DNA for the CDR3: TGTGCCATCAGTGTACCCCCCGGACAGGGGAACACTGAAGCTTTCTTT.